Following are 8 T cell receptor beta chains from one sample sequenced in a study of cytomegalovirus exposure and HLA in healthy donors. Amplification used 60 Vbeta primers and 13 Jbeta primers. The table came from immunoSEQ multiplex PCR; TCRdb's copy has only in-frame clones and leaves some out. The data contain 100,000 to 150,000 clones, around 80% of them seen just once; the ten biggest clones take up about 3.4%. The sample consisted of PBMCs. These receptors all stem from a man aged 25-45 years in good health and CMV-seronegative.

This clone was recorded once. The chain employs TRBV7-6 and TRBJ1-4; 7 nucleotides agree with TRBD1. This CDR3 has 16 residues. CDR1 and CDR2 (germline): SGHVS, FNYEAQ. With 1 base clipped from V and 0 bases from J, the junction kept 2 bases outside the gene matches. CDR3 in amino acids: CASSLVGGPTNEKLFF. The CDR3 DNA reads TGTGCCAGCAGCTTAGTAGGGGGCCCAACTAATGAAAAACTGTTTTTT.

The rearrangement uses TRBV6-5 and TRBJ2-2; D perhaps matches TRBD2 (6 bases). The ends were cut back, 6 bases at V and 4 bases at J, with 9 bases in the middle. The V gene's germline CDR1 is MNHEY and CDR2 SVGAGI. CDR3 length: 13 residues. The DNA of the CDR3 is TGTGCCAGCAGGGTTAGCGGCACCGGGGAGCTGTTTTTT. Translated, it gives CASRVSGTGELFF.

This rearrangement joins TRBV7-3 to TRBJ1-1; D is undetermined. Germline V gene lookup returns CDR1 SGHTA and CDR2 FQGTGA. The V gene lost 4 bases and the J gene lost 3 bases, with 9 bases spanning the gap. This CDR3 is built from 13 residues. This CDR3 reads CASSSTRDTEAFF. The CDR3 DNA reads as TGTGCCAGCAGCTCTACGAGGGACACTGAAGCTTTCTTT.

The chain has TRBV11-3 and TRBJ1-1, with 9 bases that match TRBD1. The CDR3 contains 15 residues. Germline values: CDR1 SGHNT, CDR2 YENEEA. J lost 1 base, V lost 5 bases, and 5 bases had no gene match. CDR3 DNA: TGTGCCAGCAGCCCGGGACAGGGTGCGAACACTGAAGCTTTCTTT. Residues: CASSPGQGANTEAFF.

The chain has TRBV5-4 and TRBJ1-1; the D gene is possibly TRBD1 (5 bases). CDR1 and CDR2 from the germline V gene are SGHNT and YYREEE (reference sequence). The CDR3 has 15 residues. V dropped 2 bases and J dropped 3 bases, with 14 bases sitting between them. This chain's CDR3 is CASSFGGKRDTEAFF. In DNA, the CDR3 is TGTGCCAGCAGCTTTGGGGGGAAGCGGGACACTGAAGCTTTCTTT.

This clone has a single count. The chain has TRBV7-2 and TRBJ2-1; a possible D gene is TRBD2 (7 bases). Germline lookup yields CDR1 SGHTA and CDR2 FQGNSA. V shed 5 bases and J shed 9 bases, with 20 bases lying between them. This CDR3 is built from 15 residues. The CDR3 nucleotides are TGTGCCAGCAGCCGAAGGGGGGGCCTCTCCCTTGAGCAGTTCTTC. This codes for CASSRRGGLSLEQFF.

J is TRBJ2-5 and V is TRBV7-3; TRBD1 agrees at 8 bases. The germline CDR1 and CDR2 sequences are SGHTA and FQGTGA. The CDR3 runs 15 residues. Germline trimming cut 3 bases from V and 2 bases from J; bases unmatched to any gene: 5. CDR3: CASSFTGGPQETQYF. Written as DNA, the CDR3 is TGTGCCAGCAGCTTTACAGGGGGACCACAAGAGACCCAGTACTTC.

The rearrangement uses TRBV28 and TRBJ2-7; 7 bases are shared with TRBD1. The V segment lost 5 bases and the J segment 1 base; nucleotides outside the gene matches: 14. Germline loops: CDR1 MDHEN, CDR2 SYDVKM. CDR3 length: 17 residues. CDR3 in amino acids: CASSPHQTRGLSYEQYF. The CDR3 region has the DNA TGTGCCAGCAGTCCCCATCAGACGAGGGGGCTATCCTACGAGCAGTACTTC.